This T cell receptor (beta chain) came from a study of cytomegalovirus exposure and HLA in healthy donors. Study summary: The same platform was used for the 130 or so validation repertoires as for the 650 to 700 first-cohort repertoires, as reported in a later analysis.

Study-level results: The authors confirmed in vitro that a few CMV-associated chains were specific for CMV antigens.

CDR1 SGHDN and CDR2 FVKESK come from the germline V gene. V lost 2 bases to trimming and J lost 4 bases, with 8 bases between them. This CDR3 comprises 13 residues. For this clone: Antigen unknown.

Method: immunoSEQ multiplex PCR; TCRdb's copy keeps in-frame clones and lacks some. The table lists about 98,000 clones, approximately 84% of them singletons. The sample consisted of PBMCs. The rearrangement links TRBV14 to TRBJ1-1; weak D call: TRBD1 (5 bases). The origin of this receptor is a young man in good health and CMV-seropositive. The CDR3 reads CASSQYRSTEAFF. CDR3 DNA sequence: TGTGCCAGCAGCCAATACAGGTCCACTGAAGCTTTCTTT.